The source of this T cell receptor beta chain is a study of T cell responses to AZD1222 COVID-19 vaccine. Overall study findings and caveats: Seropositive status at baseline applied to only a handful of AZD1222 recipients.

Germline V gives CDR1 MGHDK, CDR2 SYGVNS. V was trimmed by 4 bases and J by 2 bases, leaving 9 bases between them. The CDR3 runs to 13 residues. Details on this clone: What it binds is unknown.

Some clones are missing from TCRdb's copy, which holds only in-frame ones; the method was immunoSEQ multiplex PCR. This table holds 80,000 to 100,000 clones, 86% found once. Specimen: peripheral blood, collected 28 days after the second AZD1222 dose. The clonotype originates from an adult who received the AZD1222 COVID-19 vaccine. This chain joins TRBV25-1 and TRBJ2-7; perhaps TRBD1 as D (6 bases). CDR3 DNA sequence: TGTGCCAGCAGTGTGACAGGAACCTACGAGCAGTACTTC. Translating it yields CASSVTGTYEQYF.